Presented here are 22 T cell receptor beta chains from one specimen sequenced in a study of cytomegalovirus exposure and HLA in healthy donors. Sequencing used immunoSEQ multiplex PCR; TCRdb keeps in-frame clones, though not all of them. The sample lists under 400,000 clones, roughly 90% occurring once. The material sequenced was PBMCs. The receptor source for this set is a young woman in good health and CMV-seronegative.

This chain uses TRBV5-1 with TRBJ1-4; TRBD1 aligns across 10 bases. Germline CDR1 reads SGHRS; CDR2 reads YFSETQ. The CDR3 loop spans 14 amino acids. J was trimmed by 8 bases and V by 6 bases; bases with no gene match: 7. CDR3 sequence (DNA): TGCGCCAGCACTGAGGGACAGGGGTCGGAAAAACTGTTTTTT. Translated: CASTEGQGSEKLFF.

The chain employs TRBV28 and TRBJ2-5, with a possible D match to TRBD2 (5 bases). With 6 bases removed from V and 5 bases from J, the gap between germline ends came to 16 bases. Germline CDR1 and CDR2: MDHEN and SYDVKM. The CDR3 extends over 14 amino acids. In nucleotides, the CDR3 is TGTGCCAGCAGAGGACCCATCTCGGGGGAGACCCAGTACTTC. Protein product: CASRGPISGETQYF.

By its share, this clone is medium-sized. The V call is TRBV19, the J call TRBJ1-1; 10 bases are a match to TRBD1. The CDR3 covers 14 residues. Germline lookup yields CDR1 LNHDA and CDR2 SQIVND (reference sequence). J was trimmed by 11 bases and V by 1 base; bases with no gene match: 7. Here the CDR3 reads CASSIGRDRGRAFF. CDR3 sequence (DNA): TGTGCCAGTAGTATAGGTCGGGACAGGGGTAGGGCTTTCTTT.

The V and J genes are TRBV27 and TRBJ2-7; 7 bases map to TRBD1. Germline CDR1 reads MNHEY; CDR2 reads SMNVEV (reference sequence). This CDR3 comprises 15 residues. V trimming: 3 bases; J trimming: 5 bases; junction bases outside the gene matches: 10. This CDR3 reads CASSFEGAGINEQYF. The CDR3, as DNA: TGTGCCAGCAGTTTTGAGGGGGCCGGGATTAACGAGCAGTACTTC.

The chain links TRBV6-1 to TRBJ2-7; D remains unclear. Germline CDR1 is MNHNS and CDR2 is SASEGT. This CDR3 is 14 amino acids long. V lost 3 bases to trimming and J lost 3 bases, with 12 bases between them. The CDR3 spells CASSDGTSVYEQYF. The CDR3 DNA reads TGTGCCAGCAGTGACGGAACCAGCGTCTACGAGCAGTACTTC.

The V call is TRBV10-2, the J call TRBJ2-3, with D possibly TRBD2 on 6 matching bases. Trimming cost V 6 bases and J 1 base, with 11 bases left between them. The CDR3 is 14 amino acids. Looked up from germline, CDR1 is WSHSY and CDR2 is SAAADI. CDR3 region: CASSVGGGTDTQYF. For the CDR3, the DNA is TGCGCCAGCAGCGTCGGGGGAGGCACAGATACGCAGTATTTT.

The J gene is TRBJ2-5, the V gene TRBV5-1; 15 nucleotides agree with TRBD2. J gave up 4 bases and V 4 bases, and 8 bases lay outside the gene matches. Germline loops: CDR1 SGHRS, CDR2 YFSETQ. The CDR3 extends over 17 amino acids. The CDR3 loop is CASSSGLAGGGRETQYF. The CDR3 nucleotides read TGCGCCAGCAGCAGCGGACTAGCGGGAGGGGGGAGAGAGACCCAGTACTTC.

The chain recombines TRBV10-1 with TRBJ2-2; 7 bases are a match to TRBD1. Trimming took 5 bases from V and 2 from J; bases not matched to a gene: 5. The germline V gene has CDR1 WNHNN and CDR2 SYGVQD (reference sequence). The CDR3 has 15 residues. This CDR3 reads CASSRTGPNTGELFF. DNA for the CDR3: TGCGCCAGCAGTAGGACAGGACCCAACACCGGGGAGCTGTTTTTT.

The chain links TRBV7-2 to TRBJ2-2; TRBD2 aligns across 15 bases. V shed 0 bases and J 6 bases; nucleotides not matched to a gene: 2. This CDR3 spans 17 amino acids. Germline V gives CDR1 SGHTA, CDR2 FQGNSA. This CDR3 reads CASSLAGLAGGPGELFF. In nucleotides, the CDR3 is TGTGCCAGCAGCTTAGCGGGACTAGCGGGAGGACCCGGGGAGCTGTTTTTT.

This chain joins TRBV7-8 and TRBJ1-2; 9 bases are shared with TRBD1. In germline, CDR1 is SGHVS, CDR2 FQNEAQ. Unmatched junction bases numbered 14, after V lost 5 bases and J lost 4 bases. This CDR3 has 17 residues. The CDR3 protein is CASSPYDSTGGGYGYTF. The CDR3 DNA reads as TGTGCCAGCAGCCCCTACGATTCGACAGGGGGGGGCTATGGCTACACCTTC.

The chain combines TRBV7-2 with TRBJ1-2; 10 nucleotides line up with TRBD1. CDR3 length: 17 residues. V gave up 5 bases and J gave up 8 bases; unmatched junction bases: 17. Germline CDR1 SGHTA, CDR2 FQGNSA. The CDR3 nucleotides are TGTGCCAGCAGCGTAGGGCCATCCGGGACAGGGGTCGGAGGCTACACCTTC. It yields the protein CASSVGPSGTGVGGYTF.

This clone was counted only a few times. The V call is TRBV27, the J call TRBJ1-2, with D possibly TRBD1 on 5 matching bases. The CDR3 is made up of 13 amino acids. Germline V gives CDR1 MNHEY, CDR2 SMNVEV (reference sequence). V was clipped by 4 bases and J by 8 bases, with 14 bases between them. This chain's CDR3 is CASSYWQGGGYTF. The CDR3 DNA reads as TGTGCCAGCAGTTATTGGCAGGGTGGAGGCTACACCTTC.

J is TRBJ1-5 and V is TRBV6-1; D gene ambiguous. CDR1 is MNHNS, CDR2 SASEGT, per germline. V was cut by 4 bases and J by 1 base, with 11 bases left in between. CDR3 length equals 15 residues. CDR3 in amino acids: CASSGKLRSNQPQHF. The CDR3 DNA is TGTGCCAGCAGTGGAAAGCTCCGGAGCAATCAGCCCCAGCATTTT.

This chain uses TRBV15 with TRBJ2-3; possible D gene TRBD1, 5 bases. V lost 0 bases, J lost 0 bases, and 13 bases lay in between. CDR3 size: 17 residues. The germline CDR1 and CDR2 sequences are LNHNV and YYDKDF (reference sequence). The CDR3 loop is CATSRDASGASTDTQYF. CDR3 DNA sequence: TGTGCCACCAGCAGAGACGCGAGTGGGGCGAGCACAGATACGCAGTATTTT.

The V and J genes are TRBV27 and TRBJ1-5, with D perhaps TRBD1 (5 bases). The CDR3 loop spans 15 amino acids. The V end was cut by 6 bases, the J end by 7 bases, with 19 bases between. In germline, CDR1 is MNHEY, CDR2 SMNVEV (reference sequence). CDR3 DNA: TGTGCCAGCAGAGTCAGGGTTTTCAGCAGCCAGCCCCAGCATTTT. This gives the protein CASRVRVFSSQPQHF.

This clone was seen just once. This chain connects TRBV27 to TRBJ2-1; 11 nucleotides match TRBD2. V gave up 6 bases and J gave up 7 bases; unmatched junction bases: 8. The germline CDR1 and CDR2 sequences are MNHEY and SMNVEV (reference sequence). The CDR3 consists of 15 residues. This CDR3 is CASSDSGRALNEQFF. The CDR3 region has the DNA TGTGCCAGCAGCGATAGCGGGAGGGCCCTTAATGAGCAGTTCTTC.

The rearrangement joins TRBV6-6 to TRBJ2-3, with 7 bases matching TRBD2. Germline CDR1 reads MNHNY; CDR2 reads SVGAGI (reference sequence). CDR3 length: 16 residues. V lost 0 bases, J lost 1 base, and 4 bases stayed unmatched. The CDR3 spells CASSYSGGLRTDTQYF. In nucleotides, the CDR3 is TGTGCCAGCAGTTACTCGGGAGGGCTCCGCACAGATACGCAGTATTTT.

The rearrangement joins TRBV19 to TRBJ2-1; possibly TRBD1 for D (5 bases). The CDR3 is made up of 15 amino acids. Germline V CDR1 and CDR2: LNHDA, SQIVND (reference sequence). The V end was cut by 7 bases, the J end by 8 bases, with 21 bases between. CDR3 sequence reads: CASNHGAGILYEQFF. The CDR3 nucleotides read TGTGCCAGTAATCATGGGGCAGGGATTCTGTATGAGCAGTTCTTC.

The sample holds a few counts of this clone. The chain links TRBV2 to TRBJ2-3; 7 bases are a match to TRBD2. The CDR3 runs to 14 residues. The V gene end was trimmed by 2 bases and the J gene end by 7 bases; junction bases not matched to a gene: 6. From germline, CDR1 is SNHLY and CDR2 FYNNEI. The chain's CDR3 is CASSEPGTINTQYF. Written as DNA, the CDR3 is TGTGCCAGCAGTGAACCCGGGACTATCAATACGCAGTATTTT.

DNA of the CDR3: TGTGCCATCATGCCGGGAACAGTAAACTATGGCTACACCTTC. It specifies CAIMPGTVNYGYTF. The V call is TRBV2, the J call TRBJ1-2, with no clear D. CDR3 length equals 14 residues. The ends were cut back, 10 bases at V and 2 bases at J, with 17 bases in the middle. Germline lookup yields CDR1 SNHLY and CDR2 FYNNEI.

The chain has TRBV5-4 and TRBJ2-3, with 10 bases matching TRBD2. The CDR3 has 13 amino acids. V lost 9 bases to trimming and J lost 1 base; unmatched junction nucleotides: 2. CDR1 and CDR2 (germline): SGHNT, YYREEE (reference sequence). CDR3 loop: CATGTSGTDTQYF. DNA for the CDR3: TGTGCCACAGGGACTAGCGGCACAGATACGCAGTATTTT.

CDR3 DNA: TGTGCCAGCAGTGAAGGTAAATACAGGGGAAACACTGAAGCTTTCTTT. This codes for CASSEGKYRGNTEAFF. The rearrangement uses TRBV6-1 and TRBJ1-1; 7 bases agree with TRBD1. The CDR3 contains 16 residues. Germline trimming cut 1 base from V and 2 bases from J; bases unmatched to any gene: 7. Germline V gene sequence: CDR1 MNHNS, CDR2 SASEGT.